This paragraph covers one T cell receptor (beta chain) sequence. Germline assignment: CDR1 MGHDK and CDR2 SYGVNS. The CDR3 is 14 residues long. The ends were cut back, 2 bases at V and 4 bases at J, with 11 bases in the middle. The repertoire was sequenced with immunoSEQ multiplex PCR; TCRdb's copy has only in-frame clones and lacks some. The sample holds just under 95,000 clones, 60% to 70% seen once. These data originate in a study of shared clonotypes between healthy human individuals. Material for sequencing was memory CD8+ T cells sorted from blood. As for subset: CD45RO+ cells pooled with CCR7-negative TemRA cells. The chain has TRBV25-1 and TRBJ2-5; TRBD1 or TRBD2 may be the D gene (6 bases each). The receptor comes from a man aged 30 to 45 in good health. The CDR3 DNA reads TGTGCCAGCAGTGAAACCCGGGGGCGAGAGACCCAGTACTTC. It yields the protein CASSETRGRETQYF.